This T cell receptor beta chain was profiled in a study of blood T cells in healthy people across ages. Study observations and caveats: As age increased, TCR beta diversity per million T cells fell in a roughly linear fashion. Observed TCR beta diversity showed a strong correlation with the percentage of naive T cells as measured by flow cytometry.

A second PCR of roughly 7 to 11 cycles used a sample-barcoded 5' primer and a J-beta primer mix. TCRdb itself ran the 5' RACE reads through MiXCR, one entry per CDR3 protein. The sample has about 1.6 million distinct CDR3 sequences; roughly 32% are singletons. This CDR3 has 15 residues. CDR1 and CDR2 from the germline V gene are DFQATT and SNEGSKA (reference sequence). V gave up 8 bases and J gave up 2 bases; unmatched junction bases: 15. On this clonotype itself: Its target is not known. Here the CDR3 omits its conserved ending phenylalanine or tryptophan, so a read error is the likely source.

The specimen was blood. This sequence joins TRBV20-1 and TRBJ2-7; 7 nucleotides match TRBD1. The sequence derives from a woman in her twenties or thirties in good health. The CDR3 DNA reads as TGCAGTACTGCTACAGGATGGGACAGTACCTACGAGCAGTACTCC. Translation gives CSTATGWDSTYEQYS.